This T cell receptor (beta chain) was captured by sequencing in a study of shared clonotypes between healthy human individuals. The sorted-subset replicate PCRs were given around 190 ng DNA, which is some 29,000 T cell genomes. Method: immunoSEQ multiplex PCR; TCRdb's copy keeps in-frame clones and lacks some. The sample has more than 2 million clones, roughly 95% seen once; the top ten hold approximately 0.13%. Study outcomes and limitations: Generation probabilities were higher for clonotypes shared across all four sorted-subset donors than for unshared ones. Large sequencing depth failed to make sorted-subset sequencing complete, rarefaction showed. Shared clonotypes: 4.5% to 6% naive CD4, roughly 3.8% naive CD8, about 2.5% memory CD4, approximately 0.41% memory CD8.

As concerns this clone: Its antigen is unknown.

The CDR3 is 13 residues long. V shed 7 bases and J shed 4 bases, with 13 bases lying between them. CDR1 and CDR2 (germline): MNHNS, SASEGT. The receptor was derived from a man younger than 30 in good health. Sample: naive CD4+ T cells sorted from blood. Documented subset: CD45RA+ positively selected. The chain links TRBV6-1 to TRBJ2-5; tentatively, D is TRBD2 (6 bases). The CDR3 DNA reads TGTGCCAGCACCGGGCTGGGAGGAGAGACCCAGTACTTC. It encodes CASTGLGGETQYF.